Presented here are 9 T cell receptor beta chains from one specimen sequenced in a study of T cells in Graves' hyperthyroidism and ophthalmopathy. The CDR3 regions of TCR beta were amplified from RNA transcripts. The HTBI primer set served for first-round RT-PCR of the TCR CDR3. TCRdb re-called the multiplex PCR reads with MiXCR, one entry per CDR3 protein. The sample consists of 600,000 or so distinct CDR3 sequences, about 15% of them appearing once. The material sequenced was blood. The origin of the receptors is a woman aged 45 to 65 with Graves' ophthalmopathy.

On this clonotype: The CDR3 does not end in the conserved phenylalanine or tryptophan, so this is likely a read error. The CDR3 here is CSARDILGISYEQYS. The CDR3 nucleotides are TGCAGTGCTAGAGATATTTTAGGGATTTCCTACGAGCAGTACTCC. The chain is built from TRBV20-1 and TRBJ2-7; D unclear. Trimming stripped 0 bases from V and 1 base from J, with 13 bases between. The length of the CDR3 is 15 residues. Germline assignment: CDR1 DFQATT and CDR2 SNEGSKA (reference sequence).

The rearrangement joins TRBV5-1 to TRBJ2-5; 15 bases map to TRBD2. Per germline, CDR1 SGHRS and CDR2 YFSETQ. The V segment lost 3 bases and the J segment 0 bases; nucleotides outside the gene matches: 3. The CDR3 has 17 residues. The CDR3 nucleotides are TGCGCCAGCAGCTCCGGACTAGCGGGAGGGGACCAAGAGACCCAGTACTTC. Translated: CASSSGLAGGDQETQYF.

The chain links TRBV29-1 to TRBJ2-5; D gene unclear. Germline V gene sequence: CDR1 SQVTM, CDR2 ANQGSEA. The V and J ends lost 3 bases and 2 bases respectively, with 10 bases between them. This CDR3 has 13 residues. As DNA, the CDR3 is TGCAGCGTTGATAGGCGTCTGCAAGAGACCCAGTACTTC. Translated: CSVDRRLQETQYF.

This clonotype has a handful of counts. The V call is TRBV7-3, the J call TRBJ2-2; 7 bases are a match to TRBD2. The V segment lost 5 bases and the J segment 4 bases; nucleotides outside the gene matches: 10. The CDR3 has 16 amino acids. Germline V gene data show CDR1 as SGHTA and CDR2 as FQGTGA. As DNA, the CDR3 is TGTGCCAGCAGCCTAGGGAGCGGGAAAGGCACCGGGGAGCTGTTTTTT. The encoded protein is CASSLGSGKGTGELFF.

This clonotype has ten or more counts. The chain couples TRBV29-1 to TRBJ2-7, with TRBD1 matching over 7 bases. The CDR3 extends over 15 amino acids. Germline CDR1 is SQVTM and CDR2 is ANQGSEA. The trim removed 0 bases at V and 2 bases at J, leaving 7 bases unmatched. CDR3: CSVEERGRAPYEQYF. DNA of the CDR3: TGCAGCGTTGAAGAAAGGGGGCGGGCGCCCTACGAGCAGTACTTC.

This clonotype was detected many times. The V call is TRBV11-2, the J call TRBJ2-5; 11 bases map to TRBD2. Losses at the gene ends were 5 bases for V and 5 bases for J; bases not matched to a gene: 10. The CDR3 runs to 16 residues. Germline V lookup: CDR1 SGHAT, CDR2 FQNNGV. DNA of the CDR3: TGTGCCAGCAGCGCCCGACTAGCGGGGACGCAGGAGACCCAGTACTTC. It codes for CASSARLAGTQETQYF.

This clonotype came up many times. The chain joins TRBV24-1 to TRBJ1-1, with D possibly TRBD1 on 5 matching bases. Per the germline V gene, CDR1 is KGHDR and CDR2 is SFDVKD. The ends were cut back, 7 bases at V and 4 bases at J, with 12 bases in the middle. The CDR3 contains 13 residues. CDR3 DNA: TGTGCCACCAGGGGGCCGGGGGGCACTGAAGCTTTCTTT. Translated, it gives CATRGPGGTEAFF.

The chain combines TRBV9 with TRBJ1-4; tentative D call: TRBD1 (5 bases). There are 14 residues in the CDR3. The V end was cut by 0 bases, the J end by 5 bases, with 8 bases between. Germline loops: CDR1 SGDLS, CDR2 YYNGEE. The CDR3 is CASSVGGVNEKLFF. The CDR3 region has the DNA TGTGCCAGCAGCGTAGGAGGGGTGAATGAAAAACTGTTTTTT.

This chain connects TRBV12-3 or TRBV12-4 to TRBJ1-5; TRBD1 aligns across 7 bases. The V segment lost 2 bases and the J segment 7 bases; nucleotides outside the gene matches: 5. The CDR3 is made up of 14 amino acids. CDR3 nucleotides: TGTGCCAGCAGTTTACTTACAGGGGCCCAGCCCCAGCATTTT. Translated: CASSLLTGAQPQHF.